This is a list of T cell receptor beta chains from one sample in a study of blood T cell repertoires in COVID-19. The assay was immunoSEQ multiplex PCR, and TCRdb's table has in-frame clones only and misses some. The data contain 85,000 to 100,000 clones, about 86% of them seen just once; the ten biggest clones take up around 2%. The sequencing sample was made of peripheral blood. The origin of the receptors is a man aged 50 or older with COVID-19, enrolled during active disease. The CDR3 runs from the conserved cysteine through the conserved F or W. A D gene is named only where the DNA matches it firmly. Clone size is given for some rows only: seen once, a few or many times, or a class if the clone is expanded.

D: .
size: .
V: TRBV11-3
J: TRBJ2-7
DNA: TGTGCCAGCAGCTCCGGAGGTGGGGAGCAGTACTTC
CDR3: CASSSGGGEQYF

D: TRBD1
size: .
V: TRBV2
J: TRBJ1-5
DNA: TGTGCCAGCAGTCAGCCGGGGGACAGGGGGCCTGGGCAGCCCCAGCATTTT
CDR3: CASSQPGDRGPGQPQHF

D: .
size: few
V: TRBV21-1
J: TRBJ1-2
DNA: TGTGCCAGCACGAAAAGACAGCCAAGGGTCCATGGCTACACCTTC
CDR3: CASTKRQPRVHGYTF

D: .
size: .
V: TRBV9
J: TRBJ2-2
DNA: TGTGCCAGCACGCGGGCTGACACCGGGGAGCTGTTTTTT
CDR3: CASTRADTGELFF

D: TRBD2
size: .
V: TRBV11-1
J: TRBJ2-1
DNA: TGTGCCAGCAGCACGACTAGCGGGGCCTACAATGAGCAGTTCTTC
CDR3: CASSTTSGAYNEQFF

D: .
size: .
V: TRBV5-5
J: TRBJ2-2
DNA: TGTGCCAGCAGCGGGGGACAAACGAACACCGGGGAGCTGTTTTTT
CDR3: CASSGGQTNTGELFF

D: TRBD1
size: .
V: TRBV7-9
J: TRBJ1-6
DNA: TGTGCCAGCAGCTTAGGAGGGACAGGGAATTCACCCCTCCACTTT
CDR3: CASSLGGTGNSPLHF

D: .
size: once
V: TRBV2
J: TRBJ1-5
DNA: TGTGCCAGCAGCAGACTCCAGGGGAATCAGCCCCAGCATTTT
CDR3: CASSRLQGNQPQHF

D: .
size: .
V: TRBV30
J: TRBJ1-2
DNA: TGTGCCTGGAGTATGGGGGGAACGGGTCGGGGTAGGAAAACCTTC
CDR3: CAWSMGGTGRGRKTF

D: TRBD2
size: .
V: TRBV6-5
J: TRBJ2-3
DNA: TGTGCCAGCAGCTATAGCGGGGGGGCCACAGATACGCAGTATTTT
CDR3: CASSYSGGATDTQYF

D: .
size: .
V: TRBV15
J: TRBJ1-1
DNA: TGTGCCACCAGCAGACAGGAGAACACTGAAGCTTTCTTT
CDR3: CATSRQENTEAFF

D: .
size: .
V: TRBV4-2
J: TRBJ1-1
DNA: TGTGCCAGCAGCCAAGATTGGACAGCCTCGAACACTGAAGCTTTCTTT
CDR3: CASSQDWTASNTEAFF

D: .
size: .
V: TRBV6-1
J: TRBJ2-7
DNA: TGTGCCAGCAGTGAATACGGTTGGCAGTACTTC
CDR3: CASSEYGWQYF

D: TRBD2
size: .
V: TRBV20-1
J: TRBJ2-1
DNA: TGCAGTGCTAGTTCACTAGCGGGGGGCCGGGTGTCTCCGACAAGTGAGCAGTTCTTC
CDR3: CSASSLAGGRVSPTSEQFF

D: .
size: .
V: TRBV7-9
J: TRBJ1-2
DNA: TGTGCCAGCAGGCCTGTCGGGGGGCACTATGGCTACACCTTC
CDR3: CASRPVGGHYGYTF

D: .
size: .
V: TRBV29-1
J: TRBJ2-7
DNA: TGCAGCCTTGAGGTTGACCGGGAGTTCAACTCTCACGAGCAGTACTTC
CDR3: CSLEVDREFNSHEQYF

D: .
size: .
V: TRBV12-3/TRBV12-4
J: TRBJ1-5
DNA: TGTGCCAGCGCCTTCAGGGAATTCTCCCAGCATTTT
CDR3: CASAFREFSQHF

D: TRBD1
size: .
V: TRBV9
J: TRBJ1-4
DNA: TGTGCCAGCAGCGTCCAGGGGGCAAATGAAAAACTGTTTTTT
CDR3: CASSVQGANEKLFF

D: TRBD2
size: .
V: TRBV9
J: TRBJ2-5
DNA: TGTGCCAGCAGCACTCCGACTAGCGGGGAGACCCAGTACTTC
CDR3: CASSTPTSGETQYF

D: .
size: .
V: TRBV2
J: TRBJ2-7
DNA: TGTGCCAGCAGTAAAGGGGCAGCCTACGAGCAGTACTTC
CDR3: CASSKGAAYEQYF

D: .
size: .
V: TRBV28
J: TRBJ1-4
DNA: TGTGCCAGCACCCGGGGAGAGCGAGCAACTAATGAAAAACTGTTTTTT
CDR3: CASTRGERATNEKLFF

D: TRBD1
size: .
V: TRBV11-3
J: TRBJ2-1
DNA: TGTGCCAGCAGCTCCGGACAGGGGGACTACAATGAGCAGTTCTTC
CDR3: CASSSGQGDYNEQFF

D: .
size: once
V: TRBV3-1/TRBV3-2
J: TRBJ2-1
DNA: TGTGCCAGCAGCCAAAATCCAACCCGGGATTTTGAGCAGTTCTTC
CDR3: CASSQNPTRDFEQFF

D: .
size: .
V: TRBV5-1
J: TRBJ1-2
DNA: TGCGCCAGCAGCTTGTCGGCGGTGAACTATGGCTACACCTTC
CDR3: CASSLSAVNYGYTF

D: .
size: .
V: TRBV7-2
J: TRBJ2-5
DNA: TGTGCCAGCAGCGTGTCTAGCGCCCAAGAGACCCAGTACTTC
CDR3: CASSVSSAQETQYF

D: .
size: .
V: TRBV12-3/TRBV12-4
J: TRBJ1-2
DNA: TGTGCCAGCAGCCCAGGTGGGGGCTGGGGCTACACCTTC
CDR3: CASSPGGGWGYTF

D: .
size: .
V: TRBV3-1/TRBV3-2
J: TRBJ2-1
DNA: TGTGCCAGCAGCCCCCGGGGGGCACCCTACAATGAGCAGTTCTTC
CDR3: CASSPRGAPYNEQFF

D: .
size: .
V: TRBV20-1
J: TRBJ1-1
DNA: TGCAGTGCTAGAGATCTCGGAGCTTTCTTT
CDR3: CSARDLGAFF

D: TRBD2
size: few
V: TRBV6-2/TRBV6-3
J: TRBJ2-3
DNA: TGTGCCAGCAGCCAAACTAGCGGGGGGGCAGATACGCAGTATTTT
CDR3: CASSQTSGGADTQYF

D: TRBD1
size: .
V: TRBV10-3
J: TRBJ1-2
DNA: TGTGCCATCAGTGCCGGACAGGAGGACAACTATGGCTACACCTTC
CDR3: CAISAGQEDNYGYTF

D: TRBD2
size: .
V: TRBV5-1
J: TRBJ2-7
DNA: TGCGCCAGCAGCTTGGTCGTCACGGGGGGCGAGCAGTACTTC
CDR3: CASSLVVTGGEQYF

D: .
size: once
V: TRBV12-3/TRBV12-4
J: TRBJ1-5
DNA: TGTGCCAGCGACTTTACAGGGAATCAGCCCCAGCATTTT
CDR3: CASDFTGNQPQHF

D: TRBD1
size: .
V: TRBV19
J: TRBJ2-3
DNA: TGTGCCAGTAGTAGGGCCGGGACAGGGATTTGGGATACGCAGTATTTT
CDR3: CASSRAGTGIWDTQYF

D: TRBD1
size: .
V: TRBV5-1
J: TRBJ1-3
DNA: TGCGCCAGCAGCCGGGGACAGAGCTCTGGAAACACCATATATTTT
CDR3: CASSRGQSSGNTIYF

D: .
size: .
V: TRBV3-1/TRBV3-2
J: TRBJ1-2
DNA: TGTGCCAGCAGCCAAGAAGGGGGCTATGGCTACACCTTC
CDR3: CASSQEGGYGYTF

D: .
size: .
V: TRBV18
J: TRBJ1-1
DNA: TGTGCCAGCTCACCGGGAGGGGATTCCGAAGCTTTCTTT
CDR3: CASSPGGDSEAFF